This T cell receptor (beta chain) was profiled in a study of T cell responses to AZD1222 COVID-19 vaccine (dated by TCRdb to the early 2020s). Regarding the research as a whole: A total of 233 trial participants underwent TCR sequencing, of whom under 220 had received two doses of AZD1222 and approximately 25 had received two doses of the MenACWY control vaccine. Trial participants were enrolled into age subgroups of 18-55, 56-69 and 70-plus years, which contained 148, 28 and 57 TCR-sequenced participants, respectively.

Comments on this clone: This receptor's antigen is unknown. One end of the junction is discordant with germline, which a read error may explain.

Summary of the overall study and its limitations: Spike-specific TCR breadth and depth rose significantly after two AZD1222 doses compared with day 0 and with MenACWY recipients. Because no day 14 peak-response samples were available, repertoires were characterized only after the peak T cell response. Epitopes outside the regions mutated in the B.1.351 and B.1.1.7 variants were reportedly recognized by nearly half of the unique spike-specific TCRs. The 56-69-year group was small, and its depth increase did not reach significance, likely because of low power. Conclusions about previously exposed vaccinees were limited because only 5 or 6 AZD1222 recipients were SARS-CoV-2 seropositive at baseline. The vaccine-associated CD4 TCRs covered the entire spike protein, and the dominant responses fell in regions 160-218 and 743-854. Most participants were white British and females outnumbered males, and the authors suggested that clonal diversity may have been underestimated.

In the paper's terms, the time point label means: about 28 days (+/-7) after the second vaccine dose. Because spike-specific TCR depth and breadth did not differ between the two schedules, AZD1222 recipients who got a second dose at roughly 4 weeks were pooled with those who got a second dose at roughly 12 weeks. Vaccinee samples came from UK trials COV001 and COV002, including a single-blind randomized controlled phase 2/3 trial of AZD1222 (ChAdOx1 nCoV-19) in healthy adults. Trial participant PBMC samples were collected at day 0 and day 28 after the second dose for TCRbeta chain sequencing. Per the germline V gene, SGHAT is the CDR1 and FQNNGV is the CDR2. The CDR3 measures 14 amino acids from cysteine to phenylalanine. The read is trimmed to its CDR3 DNA, 42 bases read in frame from base 1. The CDR3 regions of human TCRbeta chains were subjected to immunosequencing. Concerning the study's data processing: Repertoire TCRs were matched against a reference library of SARS-CoV-2-specific TCRs generated with the MIRA antigen-specificity platform. Breadth was defined as the fraction of unique TCRs that were SARS-CoV-2-associated. Depth was defined as the fraction of total T cells that were SARS-CoV-2-associated. Using the MIRA data, each spike-specific TCR was mapped to the spike region that the TCR reacts to and placed in a CD4 or CD8 class. Log10-transformed breadth and depth values were compared by one-way ANOVA with Sidak's multiple comparisons tests. In TCRdb, the immuneACCESS table is reduced to in-frame sequences with V and J assigned. These tables do not hold every clone; where another copy was compared, an unresolved V gene accounts for under half, and the others remain unexplained. The V and J calls and the clone size are those of that table, but D and trimming were determined from the DNA. This sample holds approximately 130,000 clones; 88% were observed only once. More than 5.5% of the sample lies in the top ten.

The sample was peripheral blood, taken 28 days after the second AZD1222 dose. Here the chain combines TRBV11-2 and TRBJ2-5, with the D segment possibly TRBD1 or TRBD2, each aligning over 5 bases. This TCR came from an adult who received the AZD1222 COVID-19 vaccine. The CDR3 region reads CASSLDSGGEAQYF. The nucleotide sequence is given as TGTGCCAGCAGCTTAGATTCTGGGGGAGAGGCCCAGTACTTC.